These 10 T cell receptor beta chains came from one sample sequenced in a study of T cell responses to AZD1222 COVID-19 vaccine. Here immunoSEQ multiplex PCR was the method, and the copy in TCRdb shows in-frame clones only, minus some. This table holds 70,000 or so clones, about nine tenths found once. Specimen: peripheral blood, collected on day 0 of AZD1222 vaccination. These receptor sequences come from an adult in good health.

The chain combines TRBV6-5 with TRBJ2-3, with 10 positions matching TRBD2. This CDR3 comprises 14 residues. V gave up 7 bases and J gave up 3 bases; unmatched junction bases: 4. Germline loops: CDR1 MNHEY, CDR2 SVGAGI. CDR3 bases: TGTGCCAGCAAGGGGACTAGCGTGACAGATACGCAGTATTTT. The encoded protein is CASKGTSVTDTQYF.

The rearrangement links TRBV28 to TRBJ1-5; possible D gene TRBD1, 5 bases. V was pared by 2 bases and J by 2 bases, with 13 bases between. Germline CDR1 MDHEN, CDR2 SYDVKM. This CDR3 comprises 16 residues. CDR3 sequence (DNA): TGTGCCAGCAGTTTAGGTGGCAGGGCGGGCAATCAGCCCCAGCATTTT. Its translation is CASSLGGRAGNQPQHF.

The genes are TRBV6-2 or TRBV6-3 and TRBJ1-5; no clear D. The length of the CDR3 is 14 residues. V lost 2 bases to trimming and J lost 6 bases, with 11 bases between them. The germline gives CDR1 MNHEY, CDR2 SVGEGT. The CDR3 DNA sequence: TGTGCCAGCAGTTACGGGTACTCGGGTCAGCCCCAGCATTTT. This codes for CASSYGYSGQPQHF.

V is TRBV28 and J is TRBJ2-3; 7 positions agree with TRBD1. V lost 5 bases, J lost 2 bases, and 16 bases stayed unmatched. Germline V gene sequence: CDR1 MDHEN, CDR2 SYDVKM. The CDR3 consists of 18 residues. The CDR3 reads CASSPPPLTGWLTDTQYF. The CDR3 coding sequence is TGTGCCAGCAGTCCCCCTCCCTTGACAGGGTGGCTCACAGATACGCAGTATTTT.

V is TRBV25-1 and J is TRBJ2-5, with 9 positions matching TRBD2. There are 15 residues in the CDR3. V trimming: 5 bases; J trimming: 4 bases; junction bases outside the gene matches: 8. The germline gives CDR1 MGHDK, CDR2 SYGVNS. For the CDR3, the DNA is TGTGCCAGCAGTACGGATAGCGGGAGACCAGAGACCCAGTACTTC. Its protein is CASSTDSGRPETQYF. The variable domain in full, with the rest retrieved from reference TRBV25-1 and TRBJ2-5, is EADIYQTPRYLVIGTGKKITLECSQTMGHDKMYWYQQDPGMELHLIHYSYGVNSTEKGDLSSESTVSRIRTEHFPLTLESARPSHTSQYLCASSTDSGRPETQYFGPGTRLLVL.

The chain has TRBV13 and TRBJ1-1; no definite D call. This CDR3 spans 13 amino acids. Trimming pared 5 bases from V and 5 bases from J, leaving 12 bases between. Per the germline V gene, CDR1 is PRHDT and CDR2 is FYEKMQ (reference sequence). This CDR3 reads CASSPPVATEAFF. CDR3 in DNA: TGTGCCAGCAGCCCACCTGTTGCGACTGAAGCTTTCTTT. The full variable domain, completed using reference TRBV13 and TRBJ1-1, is AAGVIQSPRHLIKEKRETATLKCYPIPRHDTVYWYQQGPGQDPQFLISFYEKMQSDKGSIPDRFSAQQFSDYHSELNMSSLELGDSALYFCASSPPVATEAFFGQGTRLTVV.

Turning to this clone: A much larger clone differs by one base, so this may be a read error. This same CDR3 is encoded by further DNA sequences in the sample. In nucleotides, the CDR3 is TGTGCCAGCAGTCAGGGACTACCTATTCCCGAGCTGTTTTTT. As protein: CASSQGLPIPELFF. The chain links TRBV3-1 (or the pseudogene TRBV3-2) to TRBJ2-2; 7 nucleotides align to TRBD2. The ends lost 6 bases at V and 11 bases at J; junction bases unmatched: 12. This CDR3 has 14 amino acids. Germline lookup yields CDR1 LGHDT and CDR2 YNNKEL (reference sequence).

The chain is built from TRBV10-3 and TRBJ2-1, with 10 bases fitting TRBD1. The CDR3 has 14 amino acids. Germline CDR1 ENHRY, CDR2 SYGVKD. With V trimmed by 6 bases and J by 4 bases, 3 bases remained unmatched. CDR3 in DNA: TGTGCCATCAGGTCGGGACAGGGGTACAATGAGCAGTTCTTC. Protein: CAIRSGQGYNEQFF.

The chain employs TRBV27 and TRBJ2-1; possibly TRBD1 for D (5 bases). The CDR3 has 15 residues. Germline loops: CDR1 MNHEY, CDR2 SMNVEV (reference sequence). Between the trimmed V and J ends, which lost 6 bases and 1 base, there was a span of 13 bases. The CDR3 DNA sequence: TGTGCCAGCAGCCTTAAGGGGCAGTCCTACAATGAGCAGTTCTTC. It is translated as CASSLKGQSYNEQFF.

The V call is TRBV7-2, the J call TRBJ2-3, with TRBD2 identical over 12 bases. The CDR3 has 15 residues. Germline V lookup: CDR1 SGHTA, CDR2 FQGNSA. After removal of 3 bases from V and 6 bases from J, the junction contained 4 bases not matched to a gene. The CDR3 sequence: CASSFSLAGGDTQYF. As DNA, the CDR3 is TGTGCCAGCAGCTTTAGTCTAGCGGGAGGGGATACGCAGTATTTT.